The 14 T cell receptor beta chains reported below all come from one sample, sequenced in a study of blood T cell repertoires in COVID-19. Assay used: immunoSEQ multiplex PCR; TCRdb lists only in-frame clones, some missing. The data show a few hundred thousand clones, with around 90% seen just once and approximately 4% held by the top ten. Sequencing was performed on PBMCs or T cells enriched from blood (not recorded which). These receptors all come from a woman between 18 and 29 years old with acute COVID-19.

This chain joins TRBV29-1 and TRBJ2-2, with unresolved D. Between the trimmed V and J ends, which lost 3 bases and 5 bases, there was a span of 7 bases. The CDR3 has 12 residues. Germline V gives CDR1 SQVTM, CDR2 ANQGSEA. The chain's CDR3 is CSVEARTGELFF. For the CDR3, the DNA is TGCAGCGTTGAGGCCCGAACCGGGGAGCTGTTTTTT.

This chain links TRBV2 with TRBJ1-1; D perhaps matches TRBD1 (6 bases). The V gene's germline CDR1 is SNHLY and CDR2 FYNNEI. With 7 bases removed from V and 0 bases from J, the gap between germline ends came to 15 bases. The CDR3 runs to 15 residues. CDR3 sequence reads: CASKDNRVMNTEAFF. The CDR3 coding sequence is TGTGCCAGCAAAGACAACAGGGTCATGAACACTGAAGCTTTCTTT.

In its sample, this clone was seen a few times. Written as DNA, the CDR3 is TGTGCCAGCAGTGAACAGGGCGGAGACACTGAAGCTTTCTTT. Residues: CASSEQGGDTEAFF. The chain has TRBV6-4 and TRBJ1-1, with D maybe TRBD1 (6 bases). CDR1 MRHNA and CDR2 SNTAGT come from the germline V gene. V lost 3 bases and J 3 bases, leaving 11 bases between the germline ends. This CDR3 is 14 amino acids long.

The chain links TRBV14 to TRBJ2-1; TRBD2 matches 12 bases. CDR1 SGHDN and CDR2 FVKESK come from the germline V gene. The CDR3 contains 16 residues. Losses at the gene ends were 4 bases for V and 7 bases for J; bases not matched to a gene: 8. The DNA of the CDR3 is TGTGCCAGCAGCCCTTTGACTAGCGGGAGCTCAAATGAGCAGTTCTTC. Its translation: CASSPLTSGSSNEQFF.

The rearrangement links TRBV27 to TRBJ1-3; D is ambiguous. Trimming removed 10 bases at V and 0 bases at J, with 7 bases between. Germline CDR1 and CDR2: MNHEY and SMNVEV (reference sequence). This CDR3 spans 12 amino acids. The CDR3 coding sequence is TGTGCCACGCAGTCCTCTGGAAACACCATATATTTT. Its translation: CATQSSGNTIYF.

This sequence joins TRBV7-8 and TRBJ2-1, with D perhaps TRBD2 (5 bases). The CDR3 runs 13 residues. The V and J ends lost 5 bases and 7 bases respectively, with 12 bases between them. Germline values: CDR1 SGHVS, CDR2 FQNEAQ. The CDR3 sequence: CASSRSTRNEQFF. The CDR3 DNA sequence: TGTGCCAGCAGCCGATCCACTAGGAATGAGCAGTTCTTC.

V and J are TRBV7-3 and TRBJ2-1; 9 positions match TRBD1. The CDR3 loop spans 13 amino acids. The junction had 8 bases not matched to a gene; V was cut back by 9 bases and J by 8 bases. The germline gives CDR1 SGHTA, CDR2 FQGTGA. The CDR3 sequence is CASTQGAGDEQFF. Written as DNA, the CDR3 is TGTGCCAGTACACAGGGGGCTGGGGATGAGCAGTTCTTC.

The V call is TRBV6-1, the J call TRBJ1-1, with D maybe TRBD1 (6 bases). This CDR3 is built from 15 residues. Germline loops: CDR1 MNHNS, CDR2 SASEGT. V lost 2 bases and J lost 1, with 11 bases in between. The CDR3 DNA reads TGTGCCAGCAGTGAATCGGACAGAAAGAACACTGAAGCTTTCTTT. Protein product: CASSESDRKNTEAFF.

In DNA, the CDR3 is TGCGCCAGCTGGGGGGGGGCCCCTGGCACTGAAGCTTTCTTT. As protein: CASWGGAPGTEAFF. This chain joins TRBV5-1 and TRBJ1-1; weak D call: TRBD1 (6 bases). This CDR3 has 14 amino acids. Per the germline V gene, CDR1 is SGHRS and CDR2 is YFSETQ. Between the trimmed V and J ends, which lost 7 bases and 4 bases, there was a span of 17 bases.

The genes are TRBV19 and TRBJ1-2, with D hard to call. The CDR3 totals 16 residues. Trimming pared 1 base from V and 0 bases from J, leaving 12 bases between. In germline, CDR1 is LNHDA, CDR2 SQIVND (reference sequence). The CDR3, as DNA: TGTGCCAGTAGTATAGGAGGACTGAAAGCTAACTATGGCTACACCTTC. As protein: CASSIGGLKANYGYTF.

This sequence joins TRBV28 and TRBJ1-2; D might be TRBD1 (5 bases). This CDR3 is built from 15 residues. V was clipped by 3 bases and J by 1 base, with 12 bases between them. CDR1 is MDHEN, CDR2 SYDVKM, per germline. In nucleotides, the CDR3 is TGTGCCAGCAGTTTGGGACTTATTGGTAACTATGGCTACACCTTC. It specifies CASSLGLIGNYGYTF.

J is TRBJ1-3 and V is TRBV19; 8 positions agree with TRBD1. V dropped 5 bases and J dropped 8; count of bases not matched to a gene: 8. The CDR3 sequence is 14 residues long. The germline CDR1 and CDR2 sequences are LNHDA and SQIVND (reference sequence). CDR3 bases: TGTGCCAGTAGTCCGGACAGGGTTTTAGACACCATATATTTT. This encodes CASSPDRVLDTIYF.

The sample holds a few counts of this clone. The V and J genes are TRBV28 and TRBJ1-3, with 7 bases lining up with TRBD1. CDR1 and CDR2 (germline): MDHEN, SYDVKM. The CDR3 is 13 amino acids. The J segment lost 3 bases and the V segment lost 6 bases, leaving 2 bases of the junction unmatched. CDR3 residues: CASRQGFGNTIYF. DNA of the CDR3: TGTGCCAGCAGACAGGGGTTTGGAAACACCATATATTTT.

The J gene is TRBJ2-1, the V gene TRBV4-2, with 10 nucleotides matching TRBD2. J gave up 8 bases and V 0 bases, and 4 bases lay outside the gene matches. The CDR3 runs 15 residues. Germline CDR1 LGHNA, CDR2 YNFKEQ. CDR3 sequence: CASSQESSGSDEQFF. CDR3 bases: TGTGCCAGCAGCCAAGAATCTAGCGGGAGTGATGAGCAGTTCTTC.